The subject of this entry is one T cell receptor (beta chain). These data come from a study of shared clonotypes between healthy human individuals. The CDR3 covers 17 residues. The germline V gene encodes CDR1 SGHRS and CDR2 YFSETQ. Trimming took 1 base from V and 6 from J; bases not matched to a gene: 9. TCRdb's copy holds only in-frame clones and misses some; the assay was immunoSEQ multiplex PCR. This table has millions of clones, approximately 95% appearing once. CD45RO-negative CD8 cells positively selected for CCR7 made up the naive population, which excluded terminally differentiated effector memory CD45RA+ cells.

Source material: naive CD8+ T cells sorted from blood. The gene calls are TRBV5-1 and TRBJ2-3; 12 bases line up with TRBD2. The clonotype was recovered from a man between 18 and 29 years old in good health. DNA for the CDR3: TGCGCCAGCAGCTTGATACCCCTAGCGGGGGGGACGGATACGCAGTATTTT. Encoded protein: CASSLIPLAGGTDTQYF.